The T cell receptor beta chain described here comes from a study of shared clonotypes between healthy human individuals. Overall study findings and caveats: Sequencing depth was expected to influence donor clonotype sharing.

The length of the CDR3 is 14 residues. The V gene's germline CDR1 is LNHDA and CDR2 SQIVND (reference sequence). Germline trimming cut 5 bases from V and 0 bases from J; bases unmatched to any gene: 3. This clone was counted many times. The target antigen is unknown. The sample has other DNA sequences that encode this CDR3 too. Sequencing used immunoSEQ multiplex PCR; TCRdb keeps in-frame clones, though not all of them. The data show 950,000 to 1,300,000 clones, with 70% to 80% seen just once and approximately 1.5% held by the top ten. The source material was memory CD4+ T cells sorted from blood. Indicated subset: CD45RA-negative fraction. This sequence was found in a man aged 18-30 years in good health. V and J are TRBV19 and TRBJ1-2, with 7 nucleotides matching TRBD1. The CDR3 sequence: CASSLGTANYGYTF. CDR3 in DNA: TGTGCCAGTAGTCTCGGGACAGCTAACTATGGCTACACCTTC.